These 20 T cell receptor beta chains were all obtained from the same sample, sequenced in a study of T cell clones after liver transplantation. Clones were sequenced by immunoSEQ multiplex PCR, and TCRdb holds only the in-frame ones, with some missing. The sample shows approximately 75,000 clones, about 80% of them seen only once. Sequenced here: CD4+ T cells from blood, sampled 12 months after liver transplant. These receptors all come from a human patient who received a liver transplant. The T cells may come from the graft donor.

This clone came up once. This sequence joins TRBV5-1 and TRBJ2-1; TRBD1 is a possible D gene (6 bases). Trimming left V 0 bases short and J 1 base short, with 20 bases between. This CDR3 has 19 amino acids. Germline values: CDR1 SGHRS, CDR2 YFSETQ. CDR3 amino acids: CASSLARDFDRTSYNEQFF. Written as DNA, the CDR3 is TGCGCCAGCAGCTTGGCTCGTGACTTCGACAGGACTTCCTACAATGAGCAGTTCTTC.

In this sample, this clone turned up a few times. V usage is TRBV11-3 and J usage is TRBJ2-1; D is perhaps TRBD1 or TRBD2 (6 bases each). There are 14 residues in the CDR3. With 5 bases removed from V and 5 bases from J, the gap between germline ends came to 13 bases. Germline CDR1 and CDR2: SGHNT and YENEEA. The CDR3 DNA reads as TGTGCCAGCAGCGGTAGGGGGACTCACAATGAGCAGTTCTTC. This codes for CASSGRGTHNEQFF.

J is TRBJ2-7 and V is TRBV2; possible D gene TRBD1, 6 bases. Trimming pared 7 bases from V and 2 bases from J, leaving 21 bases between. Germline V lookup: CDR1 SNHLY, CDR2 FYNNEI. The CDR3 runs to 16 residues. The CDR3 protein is CASIPLLRDTTYEQYF. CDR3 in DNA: TGTGCCAGCATCCCCTTACTGAGGGACACTACCTACGAGCAGTACTTC.

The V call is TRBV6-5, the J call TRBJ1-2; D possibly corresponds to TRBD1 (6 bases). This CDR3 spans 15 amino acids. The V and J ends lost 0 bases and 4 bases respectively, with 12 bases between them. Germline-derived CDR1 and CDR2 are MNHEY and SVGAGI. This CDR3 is CASSYSSRGFYGYTF. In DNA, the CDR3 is TGTGCCAGCAGTTACTCGAGCAGGGGATTCTATGGCTACACCTTC.

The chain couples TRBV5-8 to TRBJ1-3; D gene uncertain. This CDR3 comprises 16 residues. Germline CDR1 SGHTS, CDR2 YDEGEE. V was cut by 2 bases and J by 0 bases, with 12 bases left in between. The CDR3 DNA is TGTGCCAGCAGCTTCCGACCGATTCTCTCTGGAAACACCATATATTTT. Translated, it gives CASSFRPILSGNTIYF.

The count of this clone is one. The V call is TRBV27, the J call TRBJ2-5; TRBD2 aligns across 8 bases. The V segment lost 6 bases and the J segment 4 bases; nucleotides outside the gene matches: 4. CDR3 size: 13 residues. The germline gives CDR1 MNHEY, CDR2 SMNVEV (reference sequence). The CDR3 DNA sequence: TGTGCCAGCAGACGACTAGCGAGAGAGACCCAGTACTTC. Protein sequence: CASRRLARETQYF.

Here the CDR3 DNA reads TGCGCCAGCAGCTTGGTGCAGACACCGCACCGGGAGCTGTTTTTT. It encodes CASSLVQTPHRELFF. The chain uses TRBV5-1 and TRBJ2-2; D is ambiguous. CDR1 is SGHRS and CDR2 is YFSETQ in the germline V gene. This CDR3 has 15 residues. V shed 0 bases and J shed 9 bases, with 15 bases lying between them.

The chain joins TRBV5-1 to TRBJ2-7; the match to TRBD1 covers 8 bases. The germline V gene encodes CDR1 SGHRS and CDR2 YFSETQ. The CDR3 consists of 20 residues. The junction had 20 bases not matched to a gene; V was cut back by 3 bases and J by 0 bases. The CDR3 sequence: CASSSWGRDRPFMSSYEQYF. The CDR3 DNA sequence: TGCGCCAGCAGCTCGTGGGGCCGGGACAGGCCCTTCATGAGCTCCTACGAGCAGTACTTC.

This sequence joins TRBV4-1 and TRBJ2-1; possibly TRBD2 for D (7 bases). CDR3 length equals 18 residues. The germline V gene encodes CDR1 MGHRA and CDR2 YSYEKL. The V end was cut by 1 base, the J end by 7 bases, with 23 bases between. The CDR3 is CASSQAQGTTRFRNEQFF. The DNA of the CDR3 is TGCGCCAGCAGCCAAGCCCAGGGGACTACCAGATTCCGGAATGAGCAGTTCTTC.

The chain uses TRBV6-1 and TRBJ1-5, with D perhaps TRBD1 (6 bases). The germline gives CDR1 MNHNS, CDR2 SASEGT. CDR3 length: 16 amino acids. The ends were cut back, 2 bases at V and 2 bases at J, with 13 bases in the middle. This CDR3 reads CASSEFPGAGNQPQHF. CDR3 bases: TGTGCCAGCAGTGAATTTCCGGGGGCCGGCAATCAGCCCCAGCATTTT.

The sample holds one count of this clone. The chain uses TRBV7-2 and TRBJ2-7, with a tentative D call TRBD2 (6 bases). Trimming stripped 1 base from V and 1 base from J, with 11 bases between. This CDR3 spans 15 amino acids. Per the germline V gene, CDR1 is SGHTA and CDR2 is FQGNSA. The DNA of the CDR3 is TGTGCCAGCAGCTTAGGACCCGGGGGATCCTACGAGCAGTACTTC. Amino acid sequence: CASSLGPGGSYEQYF.

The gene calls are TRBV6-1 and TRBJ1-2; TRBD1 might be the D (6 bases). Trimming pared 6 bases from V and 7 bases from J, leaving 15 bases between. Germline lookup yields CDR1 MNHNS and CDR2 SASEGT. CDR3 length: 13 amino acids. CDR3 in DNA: TGTGCCAGCAGCGCATCAGGGGCAGGTGGCTACACCTTC. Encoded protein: CASSASGAGGYTF.

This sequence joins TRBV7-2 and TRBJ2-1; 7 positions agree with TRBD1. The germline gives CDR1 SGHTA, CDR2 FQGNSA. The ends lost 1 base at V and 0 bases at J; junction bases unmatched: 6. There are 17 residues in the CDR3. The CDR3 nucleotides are TGTGCCAGCAGCTTAGTAACGGACAGGTTCTCCTACAATGAGCAGTTCTTC. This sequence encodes CASSLVTDRFSYNEQFF.

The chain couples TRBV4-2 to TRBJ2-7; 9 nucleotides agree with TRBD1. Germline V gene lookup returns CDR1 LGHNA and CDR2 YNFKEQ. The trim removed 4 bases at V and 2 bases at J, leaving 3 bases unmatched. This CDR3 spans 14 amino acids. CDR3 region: CASSRTGEPYEQYF. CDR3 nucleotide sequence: TGTGCCAGCAGCCGGACAGGGGAACCCTACGAGCAGTACTTC.

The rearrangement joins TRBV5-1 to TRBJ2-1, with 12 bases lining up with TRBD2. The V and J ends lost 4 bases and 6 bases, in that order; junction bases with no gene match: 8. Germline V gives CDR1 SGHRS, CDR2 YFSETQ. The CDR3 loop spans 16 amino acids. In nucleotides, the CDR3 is TGCGCCAGCAGCGTGAGACTAGCGGGAGTTCGCAATGAGCAGTTCTTC. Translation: CASSVRLAGVRNEQFF.

CDR3 in DNA: TGTGCCAGCAGTTATAGTCAGGGGAAGACCGGGGAGCTGTTTTTT. Its translation: CASSYSQGKTGELFF. The genes are TRBV6-6 and TRBJ2-2; a weak D match, TRBD1 (6 bases). Germline CDR1 MNHNY, CDR2 SVGAGI (reference sequence). V lost 3 bases and J lost 5, with 13 bases in between. The CDR3 is 15 residues long.

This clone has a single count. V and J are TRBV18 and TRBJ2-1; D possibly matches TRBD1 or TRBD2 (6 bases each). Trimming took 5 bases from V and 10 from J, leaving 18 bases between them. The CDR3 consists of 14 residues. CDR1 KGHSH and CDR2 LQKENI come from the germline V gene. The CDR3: CASSMDDTGREQFF. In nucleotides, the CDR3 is TGTGCCAGCTCAATGGACGATACAGGGAGGGAGCAGTTCTTC.

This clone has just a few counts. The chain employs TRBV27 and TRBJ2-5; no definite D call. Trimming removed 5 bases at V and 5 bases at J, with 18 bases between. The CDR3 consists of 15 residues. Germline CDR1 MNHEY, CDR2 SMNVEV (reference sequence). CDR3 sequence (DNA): TGTGCCAGCAGTACGGACGGCCCGAGTTGGGAGACCCAGTACTTC. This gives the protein CASSTDGPSWETQYF.

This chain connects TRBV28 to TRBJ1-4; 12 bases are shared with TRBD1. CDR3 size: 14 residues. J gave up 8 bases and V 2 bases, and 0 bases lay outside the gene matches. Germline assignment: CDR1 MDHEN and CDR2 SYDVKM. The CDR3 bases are TGTGCCAGCAGTTTAGGGACAGGGGGCGAAAAACTGTTTTTT. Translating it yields CASSLGTGGEKLFF.

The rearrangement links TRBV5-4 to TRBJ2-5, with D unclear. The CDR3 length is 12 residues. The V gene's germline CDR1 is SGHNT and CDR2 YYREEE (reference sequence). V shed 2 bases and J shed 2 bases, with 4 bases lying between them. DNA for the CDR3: TGTGCCAGCAGCTTTACGCAAGAGACCCAGTACTTC. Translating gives CASSFTQETQYF.